This TCR beta chain was sequenced for a study of identical twins. The CDR3 covers 16 residues. V dropped 7 bases and J dropped 0 bases, with 16 bases sitting between them. Germline CDR1 and CDR2: SNHLY and FYNNEI. Template switching created a universal primer site, and the cDNA included unique molecular identifiers. TCRdb fed the 5' RACE reads into MiXCR, producing one record per CDR3 protein. The sample consists of about 530,000 distinct CDR3 sequences, 20% to 25% of them appearing once. Only healthy Caucasians were enrolled as donors. Broader study findings: Beta clonotypes that were abundant in cord blood contained fewer insertions, a pattern absent from memory repertoires.

Of note for this clonotype: Antigen: not known.

The same specimen was also included in a second study, on yellow fever vaccine responses in identical twins.

The clonotype was recovered from a woman between 18 and 29 years old in good health. What was sequenced was CD4+ T cells sorted from blood. This rearrangement joins TRBV2 to TRBJ2-1; a possible D gene is TRBD2 (5 bases). The CDR3 nucleotides read TGTGCCAGCAATAGGGCGGGCCTGAGCTCCTACAATGAGCAGTTCTTC. Protein: CASNRAGLSSYNEQFF.